The 13 T cell receptor beta chains below all came from one sample that was sequenced in a study of blood T cell repertoires in COVID-19. The table came from immunoSEQ multiplex PCR; TCRdb's copy has only in-frame clones and leaves some out. The sample includes a few hundred thousand clones, roughly 84% seen only once; the top ten take 2.5% to 3.5%. The sequenced sample consisted of PBMCs or T cells enriched from blood (not recorded which). All receptors come from a woman aged 25 to 39 who had recovered from COVID-19.

This clone appeared a single time. This chain connects TRBV9 to TRBJ1-5; D is ambiguous. CDR3 length equals 15 residues. The V and J ends lost 3 bases and 4 bases respectively, with 14 bases between them. Germline V CDR1 and CDR2: SGDLS, YYNGEE. The CDR3 nucleotides read TGTGCCAGCAGCGCCGCGGCGAGCCGGAATCAGCCCCAGCATTTT. This gives the protein CASSAAASRNQPQHF.

The V gene is TRBV3-1 (or the pseudogene TRBV3-2), the J gene TRBJ1-4; tentatively, D is TRBD1 (5 bases). Trimming stripped 0 bases from V and 4 bases from J, with 12 bases between. The germline V gene has CDR1 LGHDT and CDR2 YNNKEL (reference sequence). The CDR3 covers 16 residues. The DNA of the CDR3 is TGTGCCAGCAGCCAAGACCTCGGGGGAGATAATGAAAAACTGTTTTTT. Translated, it gives CASSQDLGGDNEKLFF.

The chain combines TRBV5-1 with TRBJ1-1, with D hard to call. Trimming left V 2 bases short and J 2 bases short, with 10 bases between. The CDR3 has 14 residues. Germline CDR1 is SGHRS and CDR2 is YFSETQ. The DNA of the CDR3 is TGCGCCAGCAGCTTACAGCCTACTAACACTGAAGCTTTCTTT. It specifies CASSLQPTNTEAFF.

The chain joins TRBV27 to TRBJ1-5; D call uncertain. Between the trimmed V and J ends, which lost 7 bases and 5 bases, there was a span of 12 bases. Germline V lookup: CDR1 MNHEY, CDR2 SMNVEV (reference sequence). The CDR3 is made up of 13 amino acids. The CDR3 reads CASTESGDQPQHF. The CDR3 DNA follows: TGTGCCAGCACCGAATCAGGCGATCAGCCCCAGCATTTT.

CDR3: CASSRRGQGLGEKLFF. DNA for the CDR3: TGTGCCAGCAGCCGCCGGGGACAGGGCCTCGGTGAAAAACTGTTTTTT. The rearrangement links TRBV7-6 to TRBJ1-4, with 9 bases that match TRBD1. The germline gives CDR1 SGHVS, CDR2 FNYEAQ. The CDR3 runs 16 residues. V was pared by 5 bases and J by 7 bases, with 11 bases of the junction left unmatched.

The chain joins TRBV7-9 to TRBJ1-2, with D perhaps matching TRBD1 (5 bases). Germline assignment: CDR1 SEHNR and CDR2 FQNEAQ (reference sequence). This CDR3 contains 16 residues. Trimming shortened V by 5 bases and J by 2 bases, and 18 bases separated the two germline ends. CDR3 nucleotides: TGTGCCAGCAGCCAAAACCCCCCAGGGTTCAACTATGGCTACACCTTC. It translates to CASSQNPPGFNYGYTF.

V is TRBV18 and J is TRBJ2-7; D gene uncertain. V was cut by 2 bases and J by 0 bases, with 8 bases left in between. This CDR3 comprises 14 residues. In germline, CDR1 is KGHSH, CDR2 LQKENI. The CDR3 nucleotides are TGTGCCAGCTCACCAGATAGCTCCTCCTACGAGCAGTACTTC. Translating gives CASSPDSSSYEQYF.

Only one count was recorded for this clone. The chain uses TRBV19 and TRBJ2-1; perhaps TRBD2 as D (5 bases). The CDR3 is 15 residues long. V lost 6 bases and J 0 bases, leaving 12 bases between the germline ends. Germline V gives CDR1 LNHDA, CDR2 SQIVND (reference sequence). As DNA, the CDR3 is TGTGCCAGTAGCGGACTCGAGAGCTCCTACAATGAGCAGTTCTTC. This gives the protein CASSGLESSYNEQFF.

The chain uses TRBV6-6 and TRBJ2-1; 10 bases line up with TRBD2. Germline CDR1 and CDR2: MNHNY and SVGAGI (reference sequence). This CDR3 has 13 amino acids. The V gene end was trimmed by 2 bases and the J gene end by 15 bases; junction bases not matched to a gene: 7. The CDR3 protein is CASSYGLAGVGFF. Here the CDR3 DNA reads TGTGCCAGCAGTTACGGGCTAGCGGGAGTTGGGTTCTTC.

This clone appeared a single time. The chain combines TRBV7-9 with TRBJ2-1; 10 positions agree with TRBD2. V shed 5 bases, J shed 6 bases, and the junction held 10 bases outside the gene matches. Per the germline V gene, CDR1 is SEHNR and CDR2 is FQNEAQ (reference sequence). CDR3 length: 16 residues. The CDR3 coding sequence is TGTGCCAGCAGCCTCCCGGGACTAGCGAGTATCAATGAGCAGTTCTTC. Protein: CASSLPGLASINEQFF.

This chain uses TRBV5-1 with TRBJ1-6; no clear D. Trimming removed 0 bases from V and 2 bases from J, with 9 bases in between. This CDR3 is 16 amino acids long. Per the germline V gene, CDR1 is SGHRS and CDR2 is YFSETQ. The CDR3 reads CASSLAPDTYNSPLHF. As DNA, the CDR3 is TGCGCCAGCAGCTTGGCCCCCGACACCTATAATTCACCCCTCCACTTT.

The CDR3 spells CASSLGRDSSYEQYF. The CDR3 nucleotides are TGTGCCAGCAGCTTAGGACGGGACAGCTCCTACGAGCAGTACTTC. The gene calls are TRBV11-3 and TRBJ2-7; 7 bases are a match to TRBD1. The germline V gene has CDR1 SGHNT and CDR2 YENEEA. Trimming took 1 base from V and 0 from J; bases not matched to a gene: 3. This CDR3 is built from 15 residues.

A single count supports this clone. The V gene is TRBV10-2, the J gene TRBJ1-4; D possibly corresponds to TRBD1 (6 bases). This CDR3 spans 14 amino acids. Germline CDR1 reads WSHSY; CDR2 reads SAAADI. Trimming left V 5 bases short and J 2 bases short, with 9 bases between. CDR3 sequence reads: CASSKGDTNEKLFF. CDR3 bases: TGCGCCAGCAGTAAGGGGGATACTAATGAAAAACTGTTTTTT.